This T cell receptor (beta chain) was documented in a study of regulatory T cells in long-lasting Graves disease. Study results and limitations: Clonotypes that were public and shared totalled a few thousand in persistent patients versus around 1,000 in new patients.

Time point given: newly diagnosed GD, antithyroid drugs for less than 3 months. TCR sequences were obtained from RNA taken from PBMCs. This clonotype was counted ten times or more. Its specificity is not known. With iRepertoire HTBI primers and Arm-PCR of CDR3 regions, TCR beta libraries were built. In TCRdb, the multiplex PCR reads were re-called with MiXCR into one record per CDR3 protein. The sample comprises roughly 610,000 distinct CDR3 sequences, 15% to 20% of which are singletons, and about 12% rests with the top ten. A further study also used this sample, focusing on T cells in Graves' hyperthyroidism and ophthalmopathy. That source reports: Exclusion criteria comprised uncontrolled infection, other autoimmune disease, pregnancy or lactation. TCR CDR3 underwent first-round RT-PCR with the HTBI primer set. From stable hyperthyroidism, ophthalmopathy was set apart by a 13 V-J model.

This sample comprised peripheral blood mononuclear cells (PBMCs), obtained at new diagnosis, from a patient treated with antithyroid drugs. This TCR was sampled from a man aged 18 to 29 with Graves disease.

The DNA of the CDR3 is TGTGCCAGCAGCCAAACGGCGTATTACGAGCAGTACTTC. Translating gives CASSQTAYYEQYF. The chain employs TRBV3-1 and TRBJ2-7, with D unresolved. In germline, CDR1 is LGHDT, CDR2 YNNKEL (reference sequence). The CDR3 is 13 residues long. Trimming took off 2 bases at V and 4 bases at J, with 9 bases between the two ends.